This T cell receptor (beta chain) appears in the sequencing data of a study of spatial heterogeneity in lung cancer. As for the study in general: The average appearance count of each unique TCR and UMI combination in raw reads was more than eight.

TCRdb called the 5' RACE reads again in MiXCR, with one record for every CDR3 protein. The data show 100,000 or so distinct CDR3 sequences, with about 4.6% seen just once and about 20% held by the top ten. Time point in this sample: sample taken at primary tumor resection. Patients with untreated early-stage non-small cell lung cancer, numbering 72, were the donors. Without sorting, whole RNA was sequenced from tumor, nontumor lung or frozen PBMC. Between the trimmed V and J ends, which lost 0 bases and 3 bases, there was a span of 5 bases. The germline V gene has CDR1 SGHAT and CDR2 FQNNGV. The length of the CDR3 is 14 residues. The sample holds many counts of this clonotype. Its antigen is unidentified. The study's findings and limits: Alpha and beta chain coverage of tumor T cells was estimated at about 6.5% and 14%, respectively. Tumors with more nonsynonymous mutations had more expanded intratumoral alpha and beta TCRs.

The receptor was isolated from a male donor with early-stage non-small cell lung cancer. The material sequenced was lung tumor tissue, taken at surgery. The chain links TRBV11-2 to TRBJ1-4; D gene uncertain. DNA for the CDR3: TGTGCCAGCAGCTTAGATCCGGCTAATGAAAAACTGTTTTTT. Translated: CASSLDPANEKLFF.